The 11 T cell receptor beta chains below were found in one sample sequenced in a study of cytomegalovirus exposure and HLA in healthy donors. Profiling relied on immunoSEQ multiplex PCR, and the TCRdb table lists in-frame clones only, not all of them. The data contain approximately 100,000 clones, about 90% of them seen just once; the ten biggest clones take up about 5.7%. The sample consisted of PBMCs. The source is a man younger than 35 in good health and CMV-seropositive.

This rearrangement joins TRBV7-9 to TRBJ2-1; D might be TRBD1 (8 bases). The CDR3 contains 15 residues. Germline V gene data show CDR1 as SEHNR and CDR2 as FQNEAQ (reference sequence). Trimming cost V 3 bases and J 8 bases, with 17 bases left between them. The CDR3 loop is CASSFDRGGWDEQFF. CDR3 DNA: TGTGCCAGCAGCTTTGACAGGGGAGGGTGGGATGAGCAGTTCTTC.

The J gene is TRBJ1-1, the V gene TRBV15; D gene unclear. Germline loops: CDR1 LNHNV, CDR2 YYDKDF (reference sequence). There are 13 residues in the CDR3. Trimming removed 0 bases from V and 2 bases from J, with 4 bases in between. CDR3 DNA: TGTGCCACCAGCAGAGAACTAAACACTGAAGCTTTCTTT. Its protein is CATSRELNTEAFF.

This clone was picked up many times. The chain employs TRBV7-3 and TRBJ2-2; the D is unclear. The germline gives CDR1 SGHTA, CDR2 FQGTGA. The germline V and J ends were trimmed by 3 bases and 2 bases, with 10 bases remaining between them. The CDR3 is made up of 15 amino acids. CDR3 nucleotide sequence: TGTGCCAGCAGCTTTTTGACTGGCAACACCGGGGAGCTGTTTTTT. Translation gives CASSFLTGNTGELFF. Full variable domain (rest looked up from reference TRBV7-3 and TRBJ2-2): GAGVSQTPSNKVTEKGKYVELRCDPISGHTALYWYRQSLGQGPEFLIYFQGTGAADDSGLPNDRFFAVRPEGSVSTLKIQRTERGDSAVYLCASSFLTGNTGELFFGEGSRLTVL.

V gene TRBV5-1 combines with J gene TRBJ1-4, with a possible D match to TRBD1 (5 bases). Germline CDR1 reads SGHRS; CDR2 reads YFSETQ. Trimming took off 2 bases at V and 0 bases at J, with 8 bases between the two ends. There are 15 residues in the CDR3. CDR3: CASSFGGTTNEKLFF. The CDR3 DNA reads TGCGCCAGCAGCTTTGGGGGGACAACTAATGAAAAACTGTTTTTT. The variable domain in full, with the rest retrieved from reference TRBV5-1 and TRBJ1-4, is KAGVTQTPRYLIKTRGQQVTLSCSPISGHRSVSWYQQTPGQGLQFLFEYFSETQRNKGNFPGRFSGRQFSNSRSEMNVSTLELGDSALYLCASSFGGTTNEKLFFGSGTQLSVL.

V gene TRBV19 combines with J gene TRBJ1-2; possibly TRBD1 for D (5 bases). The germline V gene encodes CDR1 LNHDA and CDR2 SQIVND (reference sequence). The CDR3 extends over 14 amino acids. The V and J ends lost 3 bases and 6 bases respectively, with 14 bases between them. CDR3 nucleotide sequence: TGTGCCAGTAGTATTTATCTAGGGGAGGATGGCTACACCTTC. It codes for CASSIYLGEDGYTF.

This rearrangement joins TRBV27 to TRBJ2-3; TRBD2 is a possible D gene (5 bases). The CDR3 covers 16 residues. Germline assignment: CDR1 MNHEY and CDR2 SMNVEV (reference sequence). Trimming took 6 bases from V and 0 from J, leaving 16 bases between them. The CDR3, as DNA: TGTGCCAGCAGGGTCCCTGGGAGTTTCAGCACAGATACGCAGTATTTT. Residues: CASRVPGSFSTDTQYF.

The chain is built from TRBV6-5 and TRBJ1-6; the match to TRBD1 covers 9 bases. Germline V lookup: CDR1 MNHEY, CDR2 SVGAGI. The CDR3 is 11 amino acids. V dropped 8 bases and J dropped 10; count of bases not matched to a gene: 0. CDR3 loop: CASGQGSPLHF. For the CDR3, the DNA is TGTGCCAGCGGACAGGGGTCACCCCTCCACTTT.

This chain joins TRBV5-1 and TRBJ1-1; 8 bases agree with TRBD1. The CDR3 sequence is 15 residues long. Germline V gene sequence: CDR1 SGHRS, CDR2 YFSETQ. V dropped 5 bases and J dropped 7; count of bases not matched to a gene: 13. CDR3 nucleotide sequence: TGCGCCAGCAGACTCGTTGGGGGACAGGAGGTTGAAGCTTTCTTT. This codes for CASRLVGGQEVEAFF.

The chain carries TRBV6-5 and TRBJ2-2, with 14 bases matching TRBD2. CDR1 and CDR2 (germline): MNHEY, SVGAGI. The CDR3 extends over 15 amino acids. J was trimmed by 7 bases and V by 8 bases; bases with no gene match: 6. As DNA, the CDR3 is TGTGCCAGCCGGACTAGCGGGGGGCGTGGCGGGGAGCTGTTTTTT. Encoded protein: CASRTSGGRGGELFF.

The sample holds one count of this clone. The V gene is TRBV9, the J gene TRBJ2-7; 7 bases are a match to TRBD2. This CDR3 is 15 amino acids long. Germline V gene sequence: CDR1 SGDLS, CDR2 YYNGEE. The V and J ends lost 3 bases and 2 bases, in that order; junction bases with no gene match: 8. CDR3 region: CASSAETGGAYEQYF. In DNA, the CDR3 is TGTGCCAGCAGCGCAGAGACTGGGGGGGCCTACGAGCAGTACTTC.

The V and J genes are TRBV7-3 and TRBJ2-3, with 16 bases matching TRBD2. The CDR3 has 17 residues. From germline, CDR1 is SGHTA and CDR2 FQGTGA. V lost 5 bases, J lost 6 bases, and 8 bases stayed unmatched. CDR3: CASSPGLAGGQGDTQYF. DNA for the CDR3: TGTGCCAGCAGCCCGGGACTAGCGGGGGGGCAGGGTGATACGCAGTATTTT.